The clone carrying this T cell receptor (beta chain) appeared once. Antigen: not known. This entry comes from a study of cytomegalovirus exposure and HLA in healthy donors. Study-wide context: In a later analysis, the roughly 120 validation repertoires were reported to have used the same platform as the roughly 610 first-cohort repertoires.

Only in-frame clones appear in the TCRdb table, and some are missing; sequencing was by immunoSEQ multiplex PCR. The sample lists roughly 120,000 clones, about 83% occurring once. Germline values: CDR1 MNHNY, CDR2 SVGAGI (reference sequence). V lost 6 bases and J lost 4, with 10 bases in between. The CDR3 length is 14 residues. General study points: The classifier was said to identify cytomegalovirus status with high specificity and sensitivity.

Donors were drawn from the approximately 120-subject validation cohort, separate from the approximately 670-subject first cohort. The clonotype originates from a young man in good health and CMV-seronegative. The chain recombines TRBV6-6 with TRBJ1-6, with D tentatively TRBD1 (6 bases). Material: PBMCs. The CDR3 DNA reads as TGTGCCAGCAGGGGGGGGCATTATAATTCACCCCTCCACTTT. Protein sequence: CASRGGHYNSPLHF.